A selection of T cell receptor beta chains follows, all from one sample in a study of shared clonotypes between healthy human individuals. Libraries were prepared by immunoSEQ multiplex PCR; TCRdb keeps only in-frame clonotypes and omits some of them. The sample lists 600,000 or so clones, 85% to 95% occurring once. The sample consisted of naive CD8+ T cells sorted from blood. The source of these receptors is a woman aged 25 to 39 in good health. Both conserved end residues are part of each CDR3. D genes are given only for firm matches. Clone size is given for some rows only: seen once, a few or many times, or a class if the clone is expanded.

clone_size j_call d_call v_call cdr3_aa cdr3_nt
- TRBJ1-1 - TRBV2 CATSTANTEAFF TGTGCCACCTCGACAGCGAACACTGAAGCTTTCTTT
- TRBJ1-1 - TRBV30 CAWSQGRGTEAFF TGTGCCTGGAGTCAGGGTAGGGGCACTGAAGCTTTCTTT
once TRBJ1-5 - TRBV11-3 CASSQTPESSNQPQHF TGTGCCAGCAGCCAAACACCGGAATCGAGCAATCAGCCCCAGCATTTT
- TRBJ1-1 - TRBV6-4 CASSERMNTEAFF TGTGCCAGCAGTGAACGGATGAACACTGAAGCTTTCTTT
- TRBJ2-3 - TRBV27 CASSPKQRTDTQYF TGTGCCAGCAGCCCTAAACAGAGAACAGATACGCAGTATTTT
- TRBJ2-7 TRBD2 TRBV10-1 CASSESTSGGSYEQYF TGCGCCAGCAGTGAGTCTACTAGCGGGGGTTCCTACGAGCAGTACTTC
- TRBJ2-1 TRBD1 TRBV11-2 CASSEGQGRNEQFF TGTGCCAGCAGCGAGGGACAGGGCCGCAATGAGCAGTTCTTC
- TRBJ2-7 - TRBV10-2 CASSEGLLDYEQYF TGCGCCAGCAGTGAGGGACTACTAGATTACGAGCAGTACTTC
- TRBJ2-7 - TRBV5-1 CASSLASTYEQYF TGCGCCAGCAGCTTGGCCAGTACCTACGAGCAGTACTTC
- TRBJ1-5 - TRBV19 CASSEGKSNQPQHF TGTGCCAGTAGTGAGGGGAAGAGCAATCAGCCCCAGCATTTT
- TRBJ2-3 - TRBV7-2 CASSLGFARPVTDTQYF TGTGCCAGCAGCTTAGGTTTCGCTAGACCTGTCACAGATACGCAGTATTTT
- TRBJ1-2 - TRBV19 CASSSTNYGYTF TGTGCCAGTAGTAGTACAAACTATGGCTACACCTTC
- TRBJ2-7 TRBD1 TRBV28 CASSSPGRGLYEQYF TGTGCCAGCAGTTCTCCGGGCAGGGGGCTCTACGAGCAGTACTTC
- TRBJ2-1 TRBD2 TRBV2 CASGSGGYNEQFF TGTGCCAGCGGTAGCGGGGGATACAATGAGCAGTTCTTC
- TRBJ2-3 - TRBV4-1 CASSQDFGADTQYF TGCGCCAGCAGCCAAGATTTTGGGGCAGATACGCAGTATTTT
- TRBJ2-7 - TRBV27 CASKTGGDEQYF TGTGCCAGCAAAACAGGAGGAGACGAGCAGTACTTC
- TRBJ2-7 - TRBV6-5 CASSLGPGEQYF TGTGCCAGCAGCCTGGGCCCCGGCGAGCAGTACTTC
- TRBJ1-3 - TRBV10-1 CGDRSSGNTIYF TGTGGAGACAGATCCTCTGGAAACACCATATATTTT
- TRBJ2-5 - TRBV5-4 CASSLFGPPQETQYF TGTGCCAGCAGCTTGTTTGGACCACCGCAAGAGACCCAGTACTTC
- TRBJ2-2 - TRBV18 CASSPDTINTGELFF TGTGCCAGCTCACCTGACACGATCAACACCGGGGAGCTGTTTTTT
- TRBJ1-3 TRBD1 TRBV28 CASRTPPGQGVYSGNTIYF TGTGCCAGCAGGACCCCTCCGGGACAGGGGGTTTACTCTGGAAACACCATATATTTT
once TRBJ2-7 TRBD2 TRBV10-2 CASRMTSGWEEQYF TGCGCCAGCCGAATGACTAGCGGGTGGGAAGAGCAGTACTTC
- TRBJ2-5 - TRBV7-6 CASSLARAERETQYF TGTGCCAGCAGCTTAGCGCGCGCGGAGAGGGAGACCCAGTACTTC
- TRBJ2-7 - TRBV11-2 CASSLGLTYEQYF TGTGCCAGCAGCTTAGGCTTGACCTACGAGCAGTACTTC
- TRBJ2-2 - TRBV5-6 CASSLGDTGELFF TGTGCCAGCAGCTTGGGTGACACCGGGGAGCTGTTTTTT
- TRBJ2-7 - TRBV9 CASSVGGDPYEQYF TGTGCCAGCAGCGTAGGAGGAGACCCCTACGAGCAGTACTTC
- TRBJ2-7 TRBD2 TRBV11-2 CASSPSGVRAYEQYF TGTGCCAGCAGCCCCAGCGGGGTGCGTGCCTACGAGCAGTACTTC
- TRBJ2-7 - TRBV7-9 CASSLGQAGEQYF TGTGCCAGCAGCTTAGGACAGGCTGGGGAGCAGTACTTC
few TRBJ1-5 - TRBV5-6 CASSYGTTSPQHF TGTGCCAGCAGCTATGGGACAACCAGTCCCCAGCATTTT
- TRBJ2-7 TRBD1 TRBV7-4 CASSLDTEGDRVDEQYF TGTGCCAGCAGCTTAGACACGGAGGGGGACAGGGTCGACGAGCAGTACTTC
- TRBJ2-1 TRBD2 TRBV5-1 CASNLAGDNEQFF TGCGCCAGCAACCTAGCGGGAGACAATGAGCAGTTCTTC
- TRBJ2-2 - TRBV15 CATSREGKGFGELFF TGTGCCACCAGCAGAGAGGGGAAGGGATTCGGGGAGCTGTTTTTT
- TRBJ2-5 TRBD2 TRBV4-1 CASSQVTSGSKETQYF TGCGCCAGCAGCCAAGTGACTAGCGGGAGTAAGGAGACCCAGTACTTC
- TRBJ2-7 TRBD1 TRBV11-2 CASSIYRGPSYEQYF TGTGCCAGCAGCATATACAGGGGGCCCTCCTACGAGCAGTACTTC
- TRBJ2-1 - TRBV4-1 CASSQKGLYNEQFF TGCGCCAGCAGCCAAAAAGGACTTTACAATGAGCAGTTCTTC
- TRBJ1-2 TRBD1 TRBV15 CATRPTGTGYGYTF TGTGCCACCAGGCCAACCGGGACAGGATATGGCTACACCTTC
- TRBJ2-3 TRBD1 TRBV2 CASRSRTGYTDTQYF TGTGCCAGCAGGAGCCGGACAGGGTACACAGATACGCAGTATTTT
- TRBJ2-7 - TRBV7-6 CASSLADRAYEQYF TGTGCCAGCAGCTTAGCTGACAGAGCCTACGAGCAGTACTTC
- TRBJ1-2 - TRBV7-8 CASSLGSLGDGYTF TGTGCCAGCAGCTTAGGGTCGTTGGGGGACGGCTACACCTTC
- TRBJ2-1 TRBD2 TRBV30 CAWSTMGGRSSYNEQFF TGTGCCTGGAGTACGATGGGCGGGAGAAGCTCCTACAATGAGCAGTTCTTC
- TRBJ2-2 TRBD2 TRBV2 CASSEQAGVSGELFF TGTGCCAGCAGTGAACAAGCGGGAGTCTCCGGGGAGCTGTTTTTT
- TRBJ1-2 TRBD1 TRBV5-1 CASSLGSQGAVGYTF TGCGCCAGCAGCTTGGGCTCACAGGGGGCGGTTGGCTACACCTTC
- TRBJ1-1 - TRBV19 CASTLTGREAFF TGTGCCAGTACCTTAACCGGGAGGGAAGCTTTCTTT
- TRBJ1-3 - TRBV7-8 CASSLVARSSGNTIYF TGTGCCAGCAGCTTAGTGGCCAGAAGCTCTGGAAACACCATATATTTT
few TRBJ2-2 TRBD2 TRBV27 CASSLLAVNTGELFF TGTGCCAGCAGTTTGCTAGCGGTGAACACCGGGGAGCTGTTTTTT
- TRBJ2-7 - TRBV7-8 CASSPGVRYEQYF TGTGCCAGCAGCCCGGGGGTCAGGTACGAGCAGTACTTC
- TRBJ2-7 - TRBV29-1 CSVEGKQGLPDYEQYF TGCAGCGTTGAGGGCAAACAGGGTCTGCCTGACTACGAGCAGTACTTC
- TRBJ2-1 - TRBV4-1 CASSQRSGVIGHEQFF TGCGCCAGCAGCCAGAGGTCAGGGGTTATCGGTCATGAGCAGTTCTTC
- TRBJ2-7 - TRBV11-2 CASSLAPSSGHYEQYF TGTGCCAGCAGCTTAGCCCCTAGTTCGGGGCACTACGAGCAGTACTTC
- TRBJ2-5 - TRBV7-9 CASSPGTPDQETQYF TGTGCCAGCAGCCCCGGGACTCCAGACCAAGAGACCCAGTACTTC
- TRBJ1-2 TRBD1 TRBV6-1 CASSEALGQGLDSNYGYTF TGTGCCAGCAGTGAAGCGCTGGGACAGGGACTGGATTCTAACTATGGCTACACCTTC
- TRBJ1-3 - TRBV7-9 CASSSREYSGNTIYF TGTGCCAGCAGCTCCCGGGAGTACTCTGGAAACACCATATATTTT
once TRBJ2-1 - TRBV5-6 CASSVSRHGEQFF TGTGCCAGCAGTGTATCTCGACACGGGGAGCAGTTCTTC
- TRBJ2-1 TRBD2 TRBV27 CASSPPGLAAYNEQFF TGTGCCAGCAGTCCCCCCGGACTAGCGGCCTACAATGAGCAGTTCTTC
- TRBJ2-1 - TRBV4-1 CASSQANEQFF TGCGCCAGCAGCCAAGCAAATGAGCAGTTCTTC
- TRBJ2-1 - TRBV19 CASSIEGRSHNEQFF TGTGCCAGTAGTATAGAGGGCAGGTCCCACAATGAGCAGTTCTTC
- TRBJ1-4 TRBD1 TRBV9 CASSALGTGDEKLFF TGTGCCAGCAGCGCTCTCGGGACAGGGGATGAAAAACTGTTTTTT
- TRBJ2-7 - TRBV7-9 CASSLAELADYEQYF TGTGCCAGCAGCTTAGCGGAGCTAGCAGATTACGAGCAGTACTTC
- TRBJ2-7 - TRBV28 CASGDYEQYF TGTGCCAGCGGGGACTACGAGCAGTACTTC
once TRBJ2-3 TRBD2 TRBV19 CASSIDPLAGEADTQYF TGTGCCAGTAGTATAGATCCGCTAGCGGGAGAGGCAGATACGCAGTATTTT